These 18 T cell receptor beta chains were sequenced from one sample in a study of cytomegalovirus exposure and HLA in healthy donors (dated by TCRdb to 2016 to 2017). Library prep was done by the immunoSEQ multiplex PCR assay. For the multiplex PCR, a mixture combining 60 forward primers for TCR Vbeta segments and 13 reverse primers for TCR Jbeta segments was used. As stored in TCRdb, this immuneACCESS dataset retains in-frame rearrangements with V and J assigned. A fraction of the clones does not appear; measured against another copy, unresolved V genes explain less than half of the discrepancy, and the remainder lacks a known reason. A total of 90,000 to 110,000 clones appear in this sample, approximately 72% of them only once. The top ten clonotypes cover around 1.3% of the sample. The sequenced sample was PBMCs. The receptors shown here come from a man aged 30 to 39 in good health and CMV-seronegative.

CDR3 nucleotides: TGTGCCAGCGCCATGACAGGGTCCCACATTCAGTACTTC. Translating gives CASAMTGSHIQYF. The rearrangement joins TRBV5-5 to TRBJ2-4; 7 nucleotides agree with TRBD1. V was pared by 7 bases and J by 8 bases, with 9 bases of the junction left unmatched. Germline assignment: CDR1 SGHKS and CDR2 YYEKEE (reference sequence). This CDR3 is built from 13 residues.

This sequence joins TRBV30 and TRBJ1-1; unclear D gene. In germline, CDR1 is GTSNPN, CDR2 SVGIG (reference sequence). The V and J ends lost 3 bases and 2 bases respectively, with 13 bases between them. CDR3 length: 14 residues. In nucleotides, the CDR3 is TGTGCCTGGAGAGGACGGGGAAGAAACACTGAAGCTTTCTTT. Amino acid sequence: CAWRGRGRNTEAFF.

The table lists this clone with a few counts. The V call is TRBV5-4, the J call TRBJ2-7; 8 bases align to TRBD1. After removal of 4 bases from V and 0 bases from J, the junction contained 9 bases not matched to a gene. There are 16 residues in the CDR3. Per the germline V gene, CDR1 is SGHNT and CDR2 is YYREEE (reference sequence). CDR3 sequence (DNA): TGTGCCAGCAGCACCGGACAGGGTATCATCTCCTACGAGCAGTACTTC. It encodes CASSTGQGIISYEQYF.

This chain connects TRBV5-1 to TRBJ2-5; 7 nucleotides agree with TRBD1. Germline V gene lookup returns CDR1 SGHRS and CDR2 YFSETQ. V trimming: 4 bases; J trimming: 2 bases; junction bases outside the gene matches: 5. The CDR3 runs to 14 residues. The CDR3 is CASSPPGQQETQYF. The DNA for the CDR3 is TGCGCCAGCAGCCCACCGGGACAGCAAGAGACCCAGTACTTC.

The V gene is TRBV20-1, the J gene TRBJ2-3; D possibly corresponds to TRBD2 (5 bases). Germline V lookup: CDR1 DFQATT, CDR2 SNEGSKA (reference sequence). CDR3 length: 11 amino acids. V lost 6 bases and J lost 5, with 9 bases in between. CDR3 region: CSAGLLDTQYF. In DNA form, the CDR3 reads TGCAGTGCCGGACTTCTAGATACGCAGTATTTT.

This chain connects TRBV5-1 to TRBJ1-5; D not resolved. The ends were cut back, 0 bases at V and 3 bases at J, with 10 bases in the middle. The CDR3 is made up of 15 amino acids. CDR1 and CDR2 from the germline V gene are SGHRS and YFSETQ. CDR3 region: CASSLGQVDNQPQHF. Here the CDR3 DNA reads TGCGCCAGCAGCTTGGGGCAGGTTGACAATCAGCCCCAGCATTTT.

The rearrangement uses TRBV10-2 and TRBJ1-2; 8 nucleotides align to TRBD1. The CDR3 covers 13 residues. Germline V gene sequence: CDR1 WSHSY, CDR2 SAAADI. Trimming cost V 5 bases and J 3 bases; bases outside gene matches: 2. As DNA, the CDR3 is TGCGCCAGCAGTTTGACAGGGGACTATGGCTACACCTTC. Translated: CASSLTGDYGYTF.

This rearrangement joins TRBV7-9 to TRBJ2-3; weak D call: TRBD2 (7 bases). V lost 5 bases, J lost 6 bases, and 21 bases lay in between. CDR1 and CDR2 from the germline V gene are SEHNR and FQNEAQ (reference sequence). There are 16 residues in the CDR3. CDR3 sequence: CASSPPYSGGKDTQYF. The CDR3 DNA reads as TGTGCCAGCAGCCCCCCGTATTCGGGGGGCAAGGATACGCAGTATTTT.

This chain uses TRBV6-6 with TRBJ1-2; 11 nucleotides match TRBD1. CDR3 length: 15 amino acids. Germline lookup yields CDR1 MNHNY and CDR2 SVGAGI (reference sequence). Trimming removed 5 bases from V and 7 bases from J; junction bases left unmatched: 9. CDR3 in DNA: TGTGCCAGCAGTCTGGACAGGGGGCAGTTCGGTGGCTACACCTTC. Its translation is CASSLDRGQFGGYTF.

This chain connects TRBV5-6 to TRBJ2-7; 9 positions match TRBD2. The germline V gene encodes CDR1 SGHDT and CDR2 YYEEEE. The J segment lost 3 bases and the V segment lost 4 bases, leaving 11 bases of the junction unmatched. The CDR3 has 16 amino acids. CDR3 DNA sequence: TGTGCCAGCAGCCCGGACGGCGGGAGGGCGTTCTACGAGCAGTACTTC. It encodes CASSPDGGRAFYEQYF.

The V call is TRBV7-6, the J call TRBJ2-2; perhaps TRBD1 as D (5 bases). This CDR3 region has 18 residues. V lost 0 bases and J 0 bases, leaving 14 bases between the germline ends. Germline V gene lookup returns CDR1 SGHVS and CDR2 FNYEAQ. In nucleotides, the CDR3 is TGTGCCAGCAGCTTAGCGCTAAAGGGGCGAGCGAACACCGGGGAGCTGTTTTTT. The encoded protein is CASSLALKGRANTGELFF.

The chain employs TRBV19 and TRBJ1-5, with D perhaps TRBD1 (6 bases). V lost 9 bases, J lost 4 bases, and 16 bases lay in between. From germline, CDR1 is LNHDA and CDR2 SQIVND (reference sequence). CDR3 length: 14 amino acids. CDR3 coding DNA: TGTGCCAGCACCCGGGTAGGGGGAAATCAGCCCCAGCATTTT. It yields the protein CASTRVGGNQPQHF.

The V call is TRBV9, the J call TRBJ2-3, with 11 bases identical to TRBD2. The V segment lost 0 bases and the J segment 2 bases; nucleotides outside the gene matches: 5. This CDR3 has 17 amino acids. CDR1 and CDR2 (germline): SGDLS, YYNGEE. The CDR3 sequence: CASSVETSGGVTDTQYF. The CDR3 coding sequence is TGTGCCAGCAGCGTAGAAACTAGCGGGGGTGTCACAGATACGCAGTATTTT.

V is TRBV13 and J is TRBJ1-4, with a tentative D call TRBD1 (5 bases). Trimming removed 2 bases from V and 7 bases from J, with 8 bases in between. Germline assignment: CDR1 PRHDT and CDR2 FYEKMQ (reference sequence). The length of the CDR3 is 13 residues. CDR3 region: CASSLIDSEKLFF. CDR3 nucleotide sequence: TGTGCCAGCAGCTTAATTGACAGTGAAAAACTGTTTTTT.

The table lists this clone with a few counts. This chain uses TRBV5-1 with TRBJ2-5; TRBD2 matches 11 bases. CDR1 and CDR2 (germline): SGHRS, YFSETQ. J gave up 2 bases and V 4 bases, and 4 bases lay outside the gene matches. The CDR3 has 15 amino acids. CDR3 DNA sequence: TGCGCCAGCAGCCCAATAGCGGGGGGGCAAGAGACCCAGTACTTC. This encodes CASSPIAGGQETQYF.

This sequence joins TRBV6-6 and TRBJ1-1; D call uncertain. The CDR3 consists of 10 residues. The germline gives CDR1 MNHNY, CDR2 SVGAGI (reference sequence). Trimming removed 11 bases from V and 5 bases from J, with 9 bases in between. Here the CDR3 reads CAVYGTEAFF. The CDR3 nucleotides are TGTGCCGTTTACGGGACTGAAGCTTTCTTT.

V is TRBV30 and J is TRBJ2-2; 7 bases are shared with TRBD2. The CDR3 is made up of 15 amino acids. J was trimmed by 1 base and V by 3 bases; bases with no gene match: 5. Germline CDR1 is GTSNPN and CDR2 is SVGIG (reference sequence). This CDR3 reads CAWSRGDGNTGELFF. In DNA form, the CDR3 reads TGTGCCTGGAGCCGGGGGGACGGGAACACCGGGGAGCTGTTTTTT. Full variable domain (missing parts from reference TRBV30 and TRBJ2-2): SQTIHQWPATLVQPVGSPLSLECTVEGTSNPNLYWYRQAAGRGLQLLFYSVGIGQISSEVPQNLSASRPQDRQFILSSKKLLLSDSGFYLCAWSRGDGNTGELFFGEGSRLTVL.

CDR3 in amino acids: CASSLSNRGASGYTF. The CDR3 bases are TGTGCCAGCAGTTTATCTAATCGGGGGGCTTCTGGCTACACCTTC. The chain joins TRBV27 to TRBJ1-2; a possible D gene is TRBD1 (6 bases). V shed 0 bases and J shed 7 bases, with 15 bases lying between them. The CDR3 loop spans 15 amino acids. CDR1 and CDR2 (germline): MNHEY, SMNVEV (reference sequence).